Listed below are T cell receptor beta chains from one sample, sequenced in a study of OX40 agonist ivuxolimab in advanced cancers. Repertoires were generated with immunoSEQ multiplex PCR, while TCRdb's copy carries only in-frame clones and drops some. The sample has fewer than 35,000 clones, roughly 87% seen once; the top ten hold under 65%. The sequenced sample was CD4+ or CD8+ T cells sorted from blood, obtained in a trial of the OX40 agonist ivuxolimab. These receptors were taken from an adult with an advanced solid tumor such as melanoma, head and neck, liver or kidney cancer. CDR3s include the opening cysteine and the closing phenylalanine or tryptophan. A D gene is named only where the DNA matches it firmly. Clone size is not always given. Where it is, it says once, few, many or a class for expanded clones.

d_gene	j_gene	v_gene	abundance	CDR3aa	CDR3nt
NA	TRBJ2-1	TRBV7-9	NA	CASLLGGASEQFF	TGTGCCAGCTTACTGGGGGGAGCGTCCGAGCAGTTCTTC
TRBD1	TRBJ2-3	TRBV28	NA	CASSRWDRVTDTQYF	TGTGCCAGCAGTAGGTGGGACAGGGTCACAGATACGCAGTATTTT
NA	TRBJ1-2	TRBV9	NA	CASGTWGAQGYTF	TGTGCCAGCGGAACCTGGGGGGCGCAAGGCTACACCTTC
TRBD1	TRBJ2-7	TRBV30	NA	CAWSAGTGTTYEQYF	TGTGCCTGGAGTGCCGGGACAGGGACCACCTACGAGCAGTACTTC
NA	TRBJ2-7	TRBV6-6	NA	CASGQLYEQYF	TGTGCCAGTGGACAGCTCTACGAGCAGTACTTC
NA	TRBJ2-2	TRBV29-1	NA	CSVGVQGEEAGELFF	TGCAGCGTTGGGGTACAGGGTGAAGAGGCCGGGGAGCTGTTTTTT
TRBD1	TRBJ2-3	TRBV27	NA	CASATLGTGGFTDTQYF	TGTGCCAGCGCTACCCTGGGGACAGGCGGATTCACAGATACGCAGTATTTT
TRBD1	TRBJ2-7	TRBV4-1	NA	CASSQETGETYEQYF	TGCGCCAGCAGCCAAGAGACAGGGGAAACCTACGAGCAGTACTTC
NA	TRBJ2-7	TRBV27	NA	CASSPLQDPSYEQYF	TGTGCCAGCAGTCCCCTACAGGACCCGTCCTACGAGCAGTACTTC
TRBD2	TRBJ2-1	TRBV7-9	once	CASRKFGSGGANEQFF	TGTGCCAGCAGAAAATTTGGCAGCGGGGGGGCAAATGAGCAGTTCTTC
NA	TRBJ2-6	TRBV27	few	CASSSEAPSGANVLTF	TGTGCCAGCAGTAGCGAAGCACCCTCTGGGGCCAACGTCCTGACTTTC
NA	TRBJ1-6	TRBV11-2	NA	CASSLETDITPLHF	TGTGCCAGCAGCTTAGAAACAGATATTACACCCCTCCACTTT
TRBD2	TRBJ2-3	TRBV10-3	NA	CAISELASGENADTQYF	TGTGCCATCAGTGAGTTAGCTAGCGGGGAGAATGCAGATACGCAGTATTTT
TRBD2	TRBJ2-1	TRBV7-2	NA	CASSLSPSGGTNEQFF	TGTGCCAGCAGCTTATCCCCCAGCGGGGGGACCAATGAGCAGTTCTTC
TRBD1	TRBJ2-2	TRBV5-6	NA	CASRGQVFTGELFF	TGTGCCAGCAGGGGACAGGTATTCACCGGGGAGCTGTTTTTT
TRBD1	TRBJ1-2	TRBV4-3	NA	CASSGGEGQSNYGYTF	TGCGCCAGCAGCGGGGGAGAGGGACAGTCTAACTATGGCTACACCTTC
TRBD2	TRBJ2-5	TRBV11-2	NA	CASSSSGGTQETQYF	TGTGCCAGCAGTTCTAGCGGGGGGACACAGGAGACCCAGTACTTC
NA	TRBJ2-7	TRBV5-6	NA	CASSFWGGYEQYF	TGTGCCAGCAGCTTTTGGGGTGGCTACGAGCAGTACTTC
NA	TRBJ2-1	TRBV29-1	NA	CSVMRSSGGKNEQFF	TGCAGCGTTATGAGAAGCTCGGGCGGCAAAAATGAGCAGTTCTTC
TRBD1	TRBJ1-1	TRBV7-9	NA	CASSGDRATEAFF	TGTGCCAGCAGCGGGGACAGGGCAACTGAAGCTTTCTTT
TRBD2	TRBJ2-5	TRBV10-3	NA	CAISDIPQAGDLQETQYF	TGTGCCATCAGTGATATTCCCCAAGCGGGGGACCTCCAAGAGACCCAGTACTTC
TRBD2	TRBJ2-2	TRBV7-9	NA	CASSLGLAGALNTGELFF	TGTGCCAGCAGCCTAGGACTAGCGGGGGCCCTAAACACCGGGGAGCTGTTTTTT
NA	TRBJ2-5	TRBV14	NA	CASSQGTILFGETQYF	TGTGCCAGCAGCCAAGGAACTATCCTATTTGGGGAGACCCAGTACTTC
TRBD1	TRBJ2-1	TRBV19	NA	CASSINRGSYNEQFF	TGTGCCAGTAGTATAAACAGGGGCTCCTACAATGAGCAGTTCTTC
NA	TRBJ2-1	TRBV27	NA	CASSFFNEQFF	TGTGCCAGCAGTTTCTTCAATGAGCAGTTCTTC
NA	TRBJ2-7	TRBV13	NA	CASSLGAYEQYF	TGTGCCAGCAGCTTAGGAGCCTACGAGCAGTACTTC
TRBD1	TRBJ2-2	TRBV7-7	once	CASSGLQGDTGELFF	TGTGCCAGCAGCGGACTACAGGGGGACACCGGGGAGCTGTTTTTT